This T cell receptor (beta chain) stems from a study of neurological immune-mediated disorders. CDR1 and CDR2 (germline): DFQATT, SNEGSKA (reference sequence). The V and J ends lost 3 bases and 5 bases respectively, with 11 bases between them. The CDR3 covers 13 residues. TCRdb reprocessed the 5' RACE reads via MiXCR and lists one record per CDR3 protein. The repertoire holds roughly 88,000 distinct CDR3 sequences, with roughly 3.5% as singletons. The J gene is TRBJ1-5, the V gene TRBV20-1; D may be TRBD1 (5 bases). This clonotype was obtained from a woman aged 45 to 65 with multiple sclerosis. What was sequenced was PBMCs. CDR3 DNA sequence: TGCAGTGCTAGGAATATGGGGGATCAGCCCCAGCATTTT. This sequence encodes CSARNMGDQPQHF.